The source of this T cell receptor beta chain is a study of blood T cells in healthy people across ages. Findings and limits, study-wide: Per million T cells, TCR beta diversity dropped about linearly as age rose. Researchers judged that diversity estimates from one million T cells fell short of true values. Naive and antigen-experienced cells were not separated, limiting conclusive comparison.

V was clipped by 5 bases and J by 2 bases, with 18 bases between them. Germline lookup yields CDR1 SEHNR and CDR2 FQNEAQ (reference sequence). CDR3 length equals 16 residues. Note on this clonotype: Antigen unknown.

With a J-beta primer mix and a sample-barcoded 5' primer, a second PCR ran roughly 6 to 11 cycles. Each cDNA was tagged by a template-switch adaptor containing 12 random nucleotides. TCRdb fed the 5' RACE reads into MiXCR, producing one record per CDR3 protein. The table includes some 1,500,000 distinct CDR3 sequences, roughly 43% detected once. Sequenced: blood. The sequence was obtained from a woman under 30 in good health. The V and J genes are TRBV7-9 and TRBJ2-5; D possibly corresponds to TRBD2 (5 bases). The CDR3 DNA sequence: TGTGCCAGCAGCACCAACATGGACTTTCGACAAGAGACCCAGTACTTC. This gives the protein CASSTNMDFRQETQYF.